This T cell receptor beta chain was profiled in a study of T cell responses to AZD1222 COVID-19 vaccine. Study outcomes and limitations: Clonal diversity was possibly underestimated; the donors were predominantly white British and more often female. Repertoires were obtained solely post-peak T cell response. Regions 160-218 and 743-854 dominated among vaccine-associated CD4 TCRs spanning spike.

Assay: immunoSEQ multiplex PCR; the TCRdb copy retains only in-frame clones and omits some. The sample yields approximately 110,000 clones, roughly nine tenths seen once. For this clone: What it binds is not known.

Germline lookup yields CDR1 SEHNR and CDR2 FQNEAQ (reference sequence). The CDR3 covers 16 residues. Losses at the gene ends were 4 bases for V and 6 bases for J; bases not matched to a gene: 9. The TCR was taken from an adult who received the AZD1222 COVID-19 vaccine. This sequence joins TRBV7-9 and TRBJ1-2; 12 bases map to TRBD1. Sequencing was performed on peripheral blood, taken 28 days after the second AZD1222 dose. The CDR3 DNA follows: TGTGCCAGCAGCTGGGGACAGGGGGCCCGGGTGGATGGCTACACCTTC. Its protein is CASSWGQGARVDGYTF.